This TCR beta chain was recorded in a study of T cells of healthy individuals (dated by TCRdb to between 2017 and 2018). The table lists this clonotype with many counts. What antigen it recognizes has not been identified. Per-base quality was not reported, and no clone a single base away is much larger than it. The library was obtained by 5' RACE. TCRdb shows the sequencer as Illumina MiSeq. TCRdb itself trimmed the public reads at Q25 with fastp, ran MiXCR and retained productive beta chains. Rows matching on CDR3 protein sequence are summarized as one entry with the most common DNA and genes. This sample is represented by some 41,000 distinct CDR3 sequences; 4% to 5.5% of them were singletons. The ten largest account for over 8.5% of the sample. The germline V gene gives CDR1 as KGHDR and CDR2 as SFDVKD. Clipping removes 9 bases from V and 7 bases from J, with 4 as the unmatched junction base count. The CDR3, from cysteine to phenylalanine, totals 12 residues. Solely the CDR3 DNA is kept, with 36 bases framed from the first base.

The rearranged segments are TRBV24-1 and TRBJ2-3; TRBD2 matches 9 bases in the middle. This receptor was taken from a human donor in good health. The CDR3 has the sequence CATGREGHTQYF. The DNA sequence reads TGTGCCACCGGGCGGGAGGGACATACGCAGTATTTT.